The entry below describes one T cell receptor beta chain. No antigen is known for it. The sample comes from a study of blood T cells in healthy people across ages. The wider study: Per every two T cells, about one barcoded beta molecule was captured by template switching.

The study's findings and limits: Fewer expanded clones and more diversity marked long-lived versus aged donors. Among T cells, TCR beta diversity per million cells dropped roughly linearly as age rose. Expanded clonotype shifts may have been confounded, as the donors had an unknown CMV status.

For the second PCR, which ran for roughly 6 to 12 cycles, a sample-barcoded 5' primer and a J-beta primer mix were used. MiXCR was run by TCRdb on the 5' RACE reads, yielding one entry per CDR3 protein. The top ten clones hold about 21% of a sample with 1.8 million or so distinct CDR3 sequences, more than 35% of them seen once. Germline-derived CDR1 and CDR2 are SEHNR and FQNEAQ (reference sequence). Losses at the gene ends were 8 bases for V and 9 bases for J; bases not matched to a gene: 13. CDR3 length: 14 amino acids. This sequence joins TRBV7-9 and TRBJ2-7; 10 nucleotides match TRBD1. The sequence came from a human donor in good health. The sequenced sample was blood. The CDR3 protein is CASLPGQGTLGQYF. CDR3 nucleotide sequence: TGTGCCAGCTTACCGGGACAGGGGACGTTGGGGCAGTACTTC.